One and the same sample provided the 29 T cell receptor beta chains below, sequenced in a study of T-cell reconstitution after alpha-beta-depleted transplantation in children. Unique molecular identifiers tagged the TCRbeta library. Via MiXCR, TCRdb re-called the PCR reads, giving one row per CDR3 protein. Of around 360,000 distinct CDR3 sequences in the sample, 9% to 12% were seen once. The specimen was PBMCs from the stem cell graft donor, collected from the stem cell graft. The receptors shown here come from a human donor who donated a stem cell graft to a child with acute lymphoblastic leukemia.

The chain is built from TRBV12-3 or TRBV12-4 and TRBJ2-3; weak D call: TRBD1 (6 bases). This CDR3 is 15 amino acids long. Trimming shortened V by 3 bases and J by 1 base, and 11 bases separated the two germline ends. The CDR3, as DNA: TGTGCCAGCAGTTTGATTTCAGGGGGCACAGATACGCAGTATTTT. Protein: CASSLISGGTDTQYF.

The sample holds a few counts of this clonotype. The V and J genes are TRBV12-3 or TRBV12-4 and TRBJ2-3; 10 bases align to TRBD2. CDR3 length equals 15 residues. J gave up 4 bases and V 6 bases, and 7 bases lay outside the gene matches. The CDR3 nucleotides are TGTGCCAGCAGGGCTCTAGCGGGAGTTTCAGATACGCAGTATTTT. Its protein is CASRALAGVSDTQYF.

This clonotype occurred a few times. The chain links TRBV11-1 to TRBJ2-2, with 8 bases matching TRBD1. CDR3 length: 18 amino acids. Germline V lookup: CDR1 SGHAT, CDR2 FQDESV (reference sequence). The V segment lost 1 base and the J segment 1 base; nucleotides outside the gene matches: 8. CDR3 bases: TGTGCCAGCAGCTTAGGCCCACGGACAGGGTTGAACACCGGGGAGCTGTTTTTT. It specifies CASSLGPRTGLNTGELFF.

V is TRBV7-2 and J is TRBJ2-7; 8 bases match TRBD1. J was trimmed by 6 bases and V by 1 base; bases with no gene match: 5. Germline lookup yields CDR1 SGHTA and CDR2 FQGNSA. This CDR3 is built from 14 residues. The CDR3 here is CASSLDGTGFEQYF. CDR3 coding DNA: TGTGCCAGCAGCTTAGATGGGACAGGCTTCGAGCAGTACTTC.

A few counts support this clonotype. V and J are TRBV2 and TRBJ2-2, with TRBD2 matching 7 bases. The CDR3 has 17 residues. Germline trimming cut 8 bases from V and 1 base from J; bases unmatched to any gene: 13. Per the germline V gene, CDR1 is SNHLY and CDR2 is FYNNEI. CDR3 sequence: CASALTSGGRNTGELFF. In DNA form, the CDR3 reads TGTGCCAGCGCACTCACCTCGGGCGGGAGGAACACCGGGGAGCTGTTTTTT.

The chain links TRBV6-6 to TRBJ1-2; D is unclear. The CDR3 consists of 13 residues. V gave up 2 bases and J gave up 6 bases, with 10 bases separating them. Per germline, CDR1 MNHNY and CDR2 SVGAGI (reference sequence). The CDR3 protein is CASSYVGSDGYTF. The CDR3 DNA reads as TGTGCCAGCAGTTACGTGGGGTCCGATGGCTACACCTTC.

With regard to this clonotype: At one end the junction does not follow the germline gene, possibly because of a read error. This chain uses TRBV7-7 with TRBJ2-1; D is possibly TRBD2 (5 bases). The CDR3 is made up of 13 amino acids. Looked up from germline, CDR1 is SSHAT and CDR2 is FNYEAQ (reference sequence). In nucleotides, the CDR3 is TGTGCTAGCAGTCGAGCGGTTTACAATGAGCAGTTCTTC. Residues: CASSRAVYNEQFF.

This clonotype was seen repeatedly, ten times or more. The gene calls are TRBV13 and TRBJ2-3; 7 positions match TRBD2. Trimming took 1 base from V and 0 from J; bases not matched to a gene: 1. This CDR3 is 15 amino acids long. Germline values: CDR1 PRHDT, CDR2 FYEKMQ (reference sequence). The CDR3: CASSLVGGSTDTQYF. Written as DNA, the CDR3 is TGTGCCAGCAGCTTAGTCGGGGGGAGCACAGATACGCAGTATTTT.

Ten or more counts support this clonotype. The chain has TRBV20-1 and TRBJ2-7, with 9 bases that match TRBD2. The V gene's germline CDR1 is DFQATT and CDR2 SNEGSKA (reference sequence). The CDR3 loop spans 12 amino acids. The V and J ends lost 3 bases and 6 bases, in that order; junction bases with no gene match: 3. The CDR3 protein is CSARGLAGEQYF. As DNA, the CDR3 is TGCAGTGCTAGGGGACTAGCAGGCGAGCAGTACTTC.

The chain is built from TRBV15 and TRBJ2-4, with a tentative D call TRBD2 (5 bases). Trimming shortened V by 5 bases and J by 4 bases, and 18 bases separated the two germline ends. The CDR3 is 16 amino acids. Germline V CDR1 and CDR2: LNHNV, YYDKDF (reference sequence). The CDR3 is CATSPSWESRKNIQYF. CDR3 DNA: TGTGCCACCAGCCCCTCTTGGGAGTCCAGGAAAAACATTCAGTACTTC.

This clonotype was counted at least ten times. The chain links TRBV10-3 to TRBJ2-2; 10 nucleotides line up with TRBD1. Germline V lookup: CDR1 ENHRY, CDR2 SYGVKD. This CDR3 contains 13 residues. The trim removed 10 bases at V and 8 bases at J, leaving 7 bases unmatched. The CDR3 DNA reads as TGTGCCACCCGGGACAGGGGAAGTGGGGAGCTGTTTTTT. Translating gives CATRDRGSGELFF.

This clonotype was recorded many times. The rearrangement joins TRBV7-2 to TRBJ2-1; 12 bases align to TRBD2. The germline CDR1 and CDR2 sequences are SGHTA and FQGNSA. This CDR3 spans 15 amino acids. J lost 6 bases, V lost 4 bases, and 4 bases had no gene match. The CDR3 spells CASSSSGRAGNEQFF. In nucleotides, the CDR3 is TGTGCCAGCAGCTCTAGCGGGAGGGCCGGCAATGAGCAGTTCTTC.

This chain links TRBV30 with TRBJ2-1, with TRBD2 matching over 9 bases. V dropped 2 bases and J dropped 4; count of bases not matched to a gene: 3. The CDR3 sequence is 14 residues long. The germline gives CDR1 GTSNPN, CDR2 SVGIG (reference sequence). The CDR3 sequence is CAWSPTSGYNEQFF. In nucleotides, the CDR3 is TGTGCCTGGAGTCCGACTAGCGGATACAATGAGCAGTTCTTC.

The CDR3 loop is CSAAGQGYGESGNTIYF. The CDR3 nucleotides are TGCAGTGCTGCCGGACAGGGTTATGGAGAGAGTGGAAACACCATATATTTT. The rearrangement uses TRBV20-1 and TRBJ1-3; 8 bases match TRBD1. The CDR3 runs to 17 residues. The germline V gene encodes CDR1 DFQATT and CDR2 SNEGSKA (reference sequence). With 5 bases clipped from V and 3 bases from J, the junction kept 15 bases outside the gene matches.

This sequence joins TRBV5-1 and TRBJ2-1, with TRBD1 identical over 8 bases. Germline V gene sequence: CDR1 SGHRS, CDR2 YFSETQ. This CDR3 has 16 amino acids. Trimming at V came to 4 bases and at J to 0 bases, leaving 6 bases not matched to a gene. The CDR3 DNA is TGCGCCAGCAGCCGAAGTACAGGGGGCTCCTACAATGAGCAGTTCTTC. This translates into CASSRSTGGSYNEQFF.

There are many counts of this clonotype. The gene calls are TRBV28 and TRBJ2-6; D uncertain. V shed 3 bases and J shed 0 bases, with 12 bases lying between them. Germline V lookup: CDR1 MDHEN, CDR2 SYDVKM. This CDR3 region has 17 residues. CDR3 coding DNA: TGTGCCAGCAGTTTTGACGGCAGTTTCTCTGGGGCCAACGTCCTGACTTTC. Its translation: CASSFDGSFSGANVLTF.

This clonotype has only a few counts. This sequence joins TRBV20-1 and TRBJ1-5, with TRBD1 matching 7 bases. CDR1 DFQATT and CDR2 SNEGSKA come from the germline V gene (reference sequence). Germline trimming cut 6 bases from V and 0 bases from J; bases unmatched to any gene: 8. CDR3 length equals 15 residues. CDR3 nucleotides: TGCAGTGCCACCACAGGGGCAGGTAGCAATCAGCCCCAGCATTTT. It encodes CSATTGAGSNQPQHF.

In its sample, this clonotype was seen a few times. The chain joins TRBV20-1 to TRBJ2-7; 9 positions match TRBD1. Germline CDR1 is DFQATT and CDR2 is SNEGSKA (reference sequence). The CDR3 contains 14 residues. V trimming: 3 bases; J trimming: 1 base; junction bases outside the gene matches: 4. For the CDR3, the DNA is TGCAGTGCTAGGACGGGACAGGGATCCTACGAGCAGTACTTC. Translated: CSARTGQGSYEQYF.

This clonotype showed up many times. The chain recombines TRBV12-3 or TRBV12-4 with TRBJ2-7; 7 bases match TRBD2. The CDR3 is 14 residues long. V trimming: 6 bases; J trimming: 4 bases; junction bases outside the gene matches: 9. CDR3 residues: CASSLGGGTYEQYF. The CDR3 bases are TGTGCCAGCAGCCTCGGGGGAGGGACGTACGAGCAGTACTTC.

This clonotype was recorded a few times. The rearrangement joins TRBV5-1 to TRBJ2-1; TRBD2 agrees at 9 bases. This CDR3 has 15 amino acids. Germline V CDR1 and CDR2: SGHRS, YFSETQ. The junction had 8 bases not matched to a gene; V was cut back by 1 base and J by 9 bases. The CDR3 DNA is TGCGCCAGCAGCTTGCGGGCGGGAGGGGGCCTTGAGCAGTTCTTC. Its protein is CASSLRAGGGLEQFF.

In this sample, this clonotype turned up a few times. The V and J genes are TRBV9 and TRBJ1-3, with D possibly being TRBD1 (6 bases). Germline CDR1 reads SGDLS; CDR2 reads YYNGEE. The V and J ends lost 3 bases and 2 bases respectively, with 15 bases between them. This CDR3 is 16 amino acids long. The DNA of the CDR3 is TGTGCCAGCAGCGCCGAAGGGGGGACCACTGGAAACACCATATATTTT. The encoded protein is CASSAEGGTTGNTIYF.

This clonotype was observed a handful of times. The rearrangement joins TRBV10-2 to TRBJ1-5; 7 bases agree with TRBD1. The CDR3 contains 15 residues. Trimming cost V 10 bases and J 2 bases; bases outside gene matches: 11. Germline-derived CDR1 and CDR2 are WSHSY and SAAADI. The CDR3: CATRGGSPRNQPQHF. Here the CDR3 DNA reads TGCGCCACCAGGGGGGGGAGCCCTCGCAATCAGCCCCAGCATTTT.

The chain joins TRBV12-3 or TRBV12-4 to TRBJ2-1; 9 nucleotides match TRBD2. CDR3 length: 16 amino acids. Trimming took 5 bases from V and 0 from J; bases not matched to a gene: 5. The CDR3 region is CASSPFSGSSYNEQFF. CDR3 DNA sequence: TGTGCCAGCAGTCCCTTTAGCGGGAGCTCCTACAATGAGCAGTTCTTC.

This clonotype was observed many times. The gene calls are TRBV20-1 and TRBJ2-1, with 9 positions matching TRBD2. The CDR3 has 14 amino acids. With V trimmed by 4 bases and J by 4 bases, 5 bases remained unmatched. Germline lookup yields CDR1 DFQATT and CDR2 SNEGSKA (reference sequence). The CDR3 DNA reads as TGCAGTGCTACCAAGCGGGAGGTATACAATGAGCAGTTCTTC. Translated: CSATKREVYNEQFF.

This clonotype was counted ten times or more. The chain couples TRBV20-1 to TRBJ1-1; D is undetermined. CDR1 DFQATT and CDR2 SNEGSKA come from the germline V gene (reference sequence). The CDR3 runs to 16 residues. V was shortened by 0 bases and J by 0 bases, with 14 bases between the two germline ends. This CDR3 is CSAREGSASMNTEAFF. CDR3 in DNA: TGCAGTGCTAGAGAGGGGTCAGCCAGCATGAACACTGAAGCTTTCTTT.

Note on this clonotype: This may be a read error: a much more frequent sequence differs by one nucleotide. The chain links TRBV5-1 to TRBJ2-1; no reliable D call. The CDR3 runs to 15 residues. Germline V gives CDR1 SGHRS, CDR2 YFSETQ. Trimming pared 1 base from V and 6 bases from J, leaving 14 bases between. CDR3: CASSLKRFRVNEQFF. CDR3 DNA: TGCGCCAGCAGCTTGAAACGGTTCCGTGTCAATGAGCAGTTCTTC.

This clonotype is labeled medium-sized. The rearrangement links TRBV5-4 to TRBJ2-7; TRBD2 agrees at 8 bases. The CDR3 totals 17 residues. Germline loops: CDR1 SGHNT, CDR2 YYREEE (reference sequence). With 4 bases clipped from V and 0 bases from J, the junction kept 12 bases outside the gene matches. The CDR3 reads CASSPSGSGGTSYEQYF. The DNA for the CDR3 is TGTGCCAGCAGCCCATCGGGGAGCGGGGGAACCTCCTACGAGCAGTACTTC.

In its sample, this clonotype was seen a few times. This rearrangement joins TRBV2 to TRBJ1-1; tentative D call: TRBD1 (6 bases). V was pared by 0 bases and J by 4 bases, with 15 bases between. The CDR3 contains 16 residues. Per germline, CDR1 SNHLY and CDR2 FYNNEI. CDR3 DNA sequence: TGTGCCAGCAGTGAAGCGCACGTGAGGGGGGCCACTGAAGCTTTCTTT. It specifies CASSEAHVRGATEAFF.

This clonotype has a count of ten or more. This chain links TRBV9 with TRBJ1-1, with a weak D call TRBD1 (5 bases). The V and J ends lost 2 bases and 0 bases respectively, with 11 bases between them. CDR3 size: 15 residues. CDR1 is SGDLS and CDR2 is YYNGEE in the germline V gene. The CDR3 DNA reads TGTGCCAGCAGCGTCGGGGGGTCTATGAACACTGAAGCTTTCTTT. It is translated as CASSVGGSMNTEAFF.